This TCR beta chain was sequenced for a study of blood T cells in healthy people across ages. From germline, CDR1 is GTSNPN and CDR2 SVGIG (reference sequence). V lost 5 bases, J lost 0 bases, and 8 bases lay in between. The CDR3 covers 13 residues. For the second PCR, which ran for about 7 to 11 cycles, a sample-barcoded 5' primer and a J-beta primer mix were used. Via MiXCR, TCRdb re-called the 5' RACE reads, giving one row per CDR3 protein. The sample lists approximately 1.5 million distinct CDR3 sequences, less than 45% occurring once. The V gene is TRBV30, the J gene TRBJ1-3, with a weak D call TRBD1 (5 bases). This receptor was taken from a woman aged 18 to 35 in good health. Source material: blood. CDR3 bases: TGTGCCTGGGCCAGGGACTCTGGAAACACCATATATTTT. Translation gives CAWARDSGNTIYF.